Following are 6 T cell receptor beta chains from one sample sequenced in a study of blood T cell repertoires in COVID-19. Assay used: immunoSEQ multiplex PCR; TCRdb lists only in-frame clones, some missing. This table holds 200,000 to 300,000 clones, about 85% found once. The sequencing sample was made of peripheral blood. The receptors were sampled from a woman aged 55 to 70 with active or convalescent COVID-19.

The chain links TRBV2 to TRBJ2-2; 7 bases line up with TRBD1. After removal of 5 bases from V and 5 bases from J, the junction contained 11 bases not matched to a gene. The CDR3 loop spans 16 amino acids. Germline V lookup: CDR1 SNHLY, CDR2 FYNNEI. DNA of the CDR3: TGTGCCAGCAGTAGAAACAGGGGTGTAAGGACCGGGGAGCTGTTTTTT. It translates to CASSRNRGVRTGELFF.

In its sample, this clone was seen once. V is TRBV5-6 and J is TRBJ2-6, with 10 bases that match TRBD2. The CDR3 has 18 amino acids. Germline assignment: CDR1 SGHDT and CDR2 YYEEEE. V dropped 2 bases and J dropped 0; count of bases not matched to a gene: 5. CDR3 bases: TGTGCCAGCAGCTTCCCTAGCGGGGGACTCTCTGGGGCCAACGTCCTGACTTTC. As protein: CASSFPSGGLSGANVLTF.

V is TRBV7-2 and J is TRBJ1-4; 10 nucleotides agree with TRBD1. Trimming took 2 bases from V and 6 from J; bases not matched to a gene: 3. This CDR3 has 15 residues. Germline loops: CDR1 SGHTA, CDR2 FQGNSA. CDR3: CASSLYGTGDEKLFF. Written as DNA, the CDR3 is TGTGCCAGCAGCTTATACGGGACAGGGGATGAAAAACTGTTTTTT.

The chain joins TRBV5-4 to TRBJ2-7, with TRBD2 identical over 8 bases. Looked up from germline, CDR1 is SGHNT and CDR2 is YYREEE (reference sequence). This CDR3 spans 17 amino acids. Trimming took 0 bases from V and 2 from J; bases not matched to a gene: 10. CDR3 bases: TGTGCCAGCAGCTTGGATCCAGGGCGGGAGGCCCCCTACGAGCAGTACTTC. It yields the protein CASSLDPGREAPYEQYF. The full variable domain, completed using reference TRBV5-4 and TRBJ2-7, is ETGVTQSPTHLIKTRGQQVTLRCSSQSGHNTVSWYQQALGQGPQFIFQYYREEENGRGNFPPRFSGLQFPNYSSELNVNALELDDSALYLCASSLDPGREAPYEQYFGPGTRLTVT.

As regards this clone: The identical CDR3 is also encoded by other nucleotide sequences in the sample. The V call is TRBV18, the J call TRBJ1-5; 7 bases align to TRBD1. The CDR3 is 14 residues long. Germline loops: CDR1 KGHSH, CDR2 LQKENI. Unmatched junction bases numbered 0, after V lost 2 bases and J lost 2 bases. The CDR3 is CASSPGTGNQPQHF. CDR3 sequence (DNA): TGTGCCAGCTCACCAGGGACAGGCAATCAGCCCCAGCATTTT.

The chain recombines TRBV27 with TRBJ1-1; 9 bases match TRBD1. Germline CDR1 MNHEY, CDR2 SMNVEV (reference sequence). The trim removed 5 bases at V and 10 bases at J, leaving 8 bases unmatched. The CDR3 runs 13 residues. The CDR3 here is CASSMTGTGTAFF. The CDR3 bases are TGTGCCAGCAGTATGACCGGGACAGGGACAGCTTTCTTT.